These 30 T cell receptor beta chains were sequenced from one sample in a study of blood T cell repertoires in COVID-19. Data came from immunoSEQ multiplex PCR; TCRdb stores just in-frame clones and leaves some out. Found here are roughly 200,000 clones, 75% to 90% of them singletons; the top ten hold more than 2.5%. The sequenced sample consisted of peripheral blood. Source of these receptors: a man aged 55 to 69 with acute or convalescent COVID-19.

The rearrangement uses TRBV10-3 and TRBJ1-1; maybe TRBD1 (5 bases). The CDR3 is 13 amino acids. Germline V gives CDR1 ENHRY, CDR2 SYGVKD. V lost 0 bases and J 5 bases, leaving 7 bases between the germline ends. Here the CDR3 DNA reads TGTGCCATCAGTGAGTCCCCAGGGACTGAAGCTTTCTTT. It codes for CAISESPGTEAFF.

This chain joins TRBV7-2 and TRBJ2-2, with 9 positions matching TRBD1. The V and J ends lost 6 bases and 4 bases, in that order; junction bases with no gene match: 6. The CDR3 consists of 15 residues. Per germline, CDR1 SGHTA and CDR2 FQGNSA. CDR3 amino acids: CASSVTGGSTGELFF. The CDR3 nucleotides read TGTGCCAGCAGTGTTACAGGGGGCTCCACCGGGGAGCTGTTTTTT.

This clone was seen only once. The rearrangement joins TRBV9 to TRBJ2-5; 10 nucleotides align to TRBD1. V lost 2 bases to trimming and J lost 1 base; unmatched junction nucleotides: 11. The CDR3 runs 18 residues. The germline V gene encodes CDR1 SGDLS and CDR2 YYNGEE. The CDR3 DNA reads TGTGCCAGCAGCGTGGCTTTGGGACAGGGGTTTTTCCAAGAGACCCAGTACTTC. It yields the protein CASSVALGQGFFQETQYF.

This rearrangement joins TRBV5-4 to TRBJ1-3; tentatively, D is TRBD1 (6 bases). This CDR3 contains 18 residues. Trimming stripped 0 bases from V and 0 bases from J, with 16 bases between. Germline values: CDR1 SGHNT, CDR2 YYREEE (reference sequence). The CDR3 protein is CASSLVGQGIVSGNTIYF. For the CDR3, the DNA is TGTGCCAGCAGCTTGGTTGGCCAGGGGATTGTCTCTGGAAACACCATATATTTT.

This chain links TRBV5-4 with TRBJ2-2; D is unresolved. The CDR3 contains 16 residues. V lost 4 bases, J lost 1 base, and 14 bases lay in between. The germline gives CDR1 SGHNT, CDR2 YYREEE (reference sequence). The CDR3: CASSPRSPGNTGELFF. The DNA for the CDR3 is TGTGCCAGCAGCCCCAGGTCTCCCGGGAACACCGGGGAGCTGTTTTTT. Looking up the rest from reference TRBV5-4 and TRBJ2-2 gives the full variable domain: ETGVTQSPTHLIKTRGQQVTLRCSSQSGHNTVSWYQQALGQGPQFIFQYYREEENGRGNFPPRFSGLQFPNYSSELNVNALELDDSALYLCASSPRSPGNTGELFFGEGSRLTVL.

This chain connects TRBV14 to TRBJ2-1; maybe TRBD2 (5 bases). The CDR3 totals 13 residues. Germline loops: CDR1 SGHDN, CDR2 FVKESK. Trimming left V 3 bases short and J 8 bases short, with 11 bases between. The CDR3 sequence is CASSQTISDEQFF. Written as DNA, the CDR3 is TGTGCCAGCAGCCAGACTATTAGCGATGAGCAGTTCTTC.

The genes are TRBV6-5 and TRBJ2-1; 10 nucleotides agree with TRBD2. Trimming took 2 bases from V and 7 from J; bases not matched to a gene: 8. The CDR3 sequence is 16 residues long. CDR1 and CDR2 (germline): MNHEY, SVGAGI. CDR3 sequence: CASSYPPSAGGNEQFF. The CDR3 coding sequence is TGTGCCAGCAGTTACCCCCCGTCAGCGGGAGGGAATGAGCAGTTCTTC.

The CDR3 region is CASSNGQGSEQYF. The CDR3, as DNA: TGTGCCAGCAGCAACGGACAGGGAAGCGAGCAGTACTTC. The chain carries TRBV6-5 and TRBJ2-7, with 8 bases aligning to TRBD1. Germline V lookup: CDR1 MNHEY, CDR2 SVGAGI. Trimming removed 6 bases from V and 6 bases from J; junction bases left unmatched: 7. The CDR3 has 13 amino acids.

The genes are TRBV9 and TRBJ2-4, with TRBD2 identical over 7 bases. CDR3 length: 16 amino acids. CDR1 is SGDLS and CDR2 is YYNGEE in the germline V gene. V was clipped by 4 bases and J by 3 bases; unmatched bases: 10. CDR3 bases: TGTGCCAGCAGCCCTGGGGGGGAAGTTGACAAAAACATTCAGTACTTC. Translating it yields CASSPGGEVDKNIQYF.

Here the CDR3 DNA reads TGTGCCAGCAGTTCCCCTCCCCGGGAGTGGGGCGGGGAGCTGTTTTTT. Its translation: CASSSPPREWGGELFF. The genes are TRBV28 and TRBJ2-2; a weak D match, TRBD2 (6 bases). The CDR3 runs 16 residues. Germline lookup yields CDR1 MDHEN and CDR2 SYDVKM. The germline V and J ends were trimmed by 4 bases and 7 bases, with 19 bases remaining between them.

The rearrangement uses TRBV4-3 and TRBJ2-7, with D possibly being TRBD2 (5 bases). CDR1 is LGHNA, CDR2 YSLEER, per germline. There are 15 residues in the CDR3. V lost 3 bases and J 1 base, leaving 13 bases between the germline ends. The CDR3 bases are TGCGCCAGCAGCCACGAGGCCACGGGGTCCTACGAGCAGTACTTC. It is translated as CASSHEATGSYEQYF.

This clone came up a few times. This CDR3 is also generated by other DNA sequences in the sample. The rearrangement joins TRBV9 to TRBJ2-3, with D perhaps matching TRBD2 (6 bases). V dropped 0 bases and J dropped 0 bases, with 11 bases sitting between them. In germline, CDR1 is SGDLS, CDR2 YYNGEE. This CDR3 has 16 residues. The CDR3 spells CASSVVNSGSTDTQYF. DNA of the CDR3: TGTGCCAGCAGCGTAGTAAATAGCGGAAGCACAGATACGCAGTATTTT.

The chain has TRBV19 and TRBJ2-7, with 7 positions matching TRBD1. The trim removed 3 bases at V and 4 bases at J, leaving 6 bases unmatched. Germline assignment: CDR1 LNHDA and CDR2 SQIVND (reference sequence). This CDR3 has 14 amino acids. CDR3: CASSIERGLYEQYF. The CDR3 region has the DNA TGTGCCAGTAGTATCGAAAGGGGGCTGTACGAGCAGTACTTC.

About this clone itself: The junction and the germline gene differ at one end; a read error may be behind it. This sequence joins TRBV7-9 and TRBJ2-7; D is perhaps TRBD1 (6 bases). Looked up from germline, CDR1 is SEHNR and CDR2 is FQNEAQ (reference sequence). CDR3 length equals 15 residues. The CDR3 here is CASSLAGAQSYEQYF. As DNA, the CDR3 is TGTGCCAGCAGTTTAGCAGGGGCGCAGTCCTACGAGCAGTACTTC.

The chain combines TRBV2 with TRBJ2-2; D unclear. Germline values: CDR1 SNHLY, CDR2 FYNNEI. V lost 1 base to trimming and J lost 7 bases, with 4 bases between them. This CDR3 spans 12 amino acids. The CDR3 spells CASSEGSGELFF. In DNA, the CDR3 is TGTGCCAGCAGTGAAGGCAGCGGGGAGCTGTTTTTT.

This clone was observed a handful of times. V and J are TRBV27 and TRBJ2-5, with D unresolved. From germline, CDR1 is MNHEY and CDR2 SMNVEV (reference sequence). CDR3 length equals 15 residues. V was pared by 5 bases and J by 3 bases, with 16 bases between. CDR3 DNA: TGTGCCAGCAGTCTCCCGCGGTGGCTCAAAGAGACCCAGTACTTC. Translated: CASSLPRWLKETQYF.

This clone was counted only a few times. The chain is built from TRBV27 and TRBJ2-1; 12 nucleotides agree with TRBD2. The CDR3 length is 21 residues. The germline V gene has CDR1 MNHEY and CDR2 SMNVEV (reference sequence). V lost 3 bases and J lost 7; bases outside the gene matches: 22. DNA for the CDR3: TGTGCCAGCAGTTTTGTCCCCGGACTAGCGGGAATCAGGTCGAGAGCGAATGAGCAGTTCTTC. It translates to CASSFVPGLAGIRSRANEQFF.

V usage is TRBV29-1 and J usage is TRBJ1-5; no definite D call. The CDR3 has 14 amino acids. V was shortened by 3 bases and J by 4 bases, with 13 bases between the two germline ends. Looked up from germline, CDR1 is SQVTM and CDR2 is ANQGSEA. The CDR3 nucleotides read TGCAGCGTTGAGTTTCACGGAGCTAATCAGCCCCAGCATTTT. It is translated as CSVEFHGANQPQHF.

The rearrangement uses TRBV10-1 and TRBJ1-1; TRBD1 aligns across 7 bases. J gave up 6 bases and V 5 bases, and 30 bases lay outside the gene matches. This CDR3 contains 21 residues. CDR1 WNHNN and CDR2 SYGVQD come from the germline V gene (reference sequence). CDR3 protein: CASSLIRTGTNHYSITAEAFF. The CDR3 coding sequence is TGCGCCAGCAGTCTTATAAGGACAGGCACTAACCATTATTCCATTACCGCTGAAGCTTTCTTT.

The chain uses TRBV7-2 and TRBJ2-7, with 12 bases identical to TRBD2. The length of the CDR3 is 15 residues. Germline V gene sequence: CDR1 SGHTA, CDR2 FQGNSA. V lost 5 bases and J lost 4; bases outside the gene matches: 6. The CDR3 DNA is TGTGCCAGCAGCCGGCTAGCGGGAGGGCCTTACGAGCAGTACTTC. Amino acids: CASSRLAGGPYEQYF.

The gene calls are TRBV15 and TRBJ2-2; D call uncertain. The germline V and J ends were trimmed by 5 bases and 7 bases, with 11 bases remaining between them. The CDR3 consists of 13 residues. The germline CDR1 and CDR2 sequences are LNHNV and YYDKDF (reference sequence). CDR3 region: CATSQRGGGELFF. The CDR3 DNA reads as TGTGCCACCAGCCAGAGAGGTGGCGGGGAGCTGTTTTTT.

This clone was recorded once. V is TRBV19 and J is TRBJ1-5; tentatively, D is TRBD1 (6 bases). This CDR3 is built from 14 residues. The V end lost 3 bases, the J end lost 3 bases, and 9 bases lay between the germline ends. Germline loops: CDR1 LNHDA, CDR2 SQIVND (reference sequence). Written as DNA, the CDR3 is TGTGCCAGTAGTATCCGACAGGTCAATCAGCCCCAGCATTTT. Its translation: CASSIRQVNQPQHF.

As regards this clone: At one end the junction does not follow the germline gene, possibly because of a read error. J is TRBJ2-1 and V is TRBV5-1, with TRBD2 matching 12 bases. Germline CDR1 and CDR2: SGHRS and YFSETQ. This CDR3 is built from 17 residues. Here the CDR3 DNA reads TGCGCCAGCAGCCCATGGACTAGCGGGACTATCTCGAATGATCAGTTCTTC. This gives the protein CASSPWTSGTISNDQFF.

The chain joins TRBV7-2 to TRBJ2-5, with D maybe TRBD1 (6 bases). This CDR3 has 15 residues. V was shortened by 1 base and J by 1 base, with 10 bases between the two germline ends. CDR1 and CDR2 (germline): SGHTA, FQGNSA. The CDR3 here is CASSLVGQLQETQYF. The CDR3 nucleotides are TGTGCCAGCAGCTTAGTCGGACAGCTCCAAGAGACCCAGTACTTC.

The chain recombines TRBV10-2 with TRBJ2-7, with D possibly matching TRBD1 (7 bases). The CDR3 has 11 amino acids. Germline assignment: CDR1 WSHSY and CDR2 SAAADI. V lost 10 bases, J lost 7 bases, and 14 bases lay in between. The DNA of the CDR3 is TGCGCCACCCTACAGGGGAGGGAGCAGTACTTC. Protein: CATLQGREQYF.

V usage is TRBV27 and J usage is TRBJ2-2; 12 nucleotides match TRBD2. CDR1 is MNHEY, CDR2 SMNVEV, per germline (reference sequence). The CDR3 extends over 17 amino acids. After removal of 2 bases from V and 4 bases from J, the junction contained 5 bases not matched to a gene. CDR3 nucleotide sequence: TGTGCCAGCAGTTTACTAGCGGGAGGGCGGGGCACCGGGGAGCTGTTTTTT. It yields the protein CASSLLAGGRGTGELFF.

This clone appeared a few times. The sample holds other DNA sequences that translate to the same CDR3. CDR3 region: CASSLRGTGEYEQYF. The CDR3 DNA sequence: TGTGCCAGCAGTTTAAGAGGGACAGGGGAATACGAGCAGTACTTC. The rearrangement uses TRBV27 and TRBJ2-7, with 10 bases fitting TRBD1. The V segment lost 2 bases and the J segment 4 bases; nucleotides outside the gene matches: 5. CDR3 length: 15 residues. Germline V gene sequence: CDR1 MNHEY, CDR2 SMNVEV (reference sequence).

The table lists this clone with a few counts. The CDR3 DNA reads TGTGCCAGCTCCGGGGGGCCCGGGGAGCTGTTTTTT. It is translated as CASSGGPGELFF. The chain has TRBV11-2 and TRBJ2-2, with D tentatively TRBD2 (7 bases). The CDR3 totals 12 residues. V was clipped by 8 bases and J by 6 bases, with 10 bases between them. Germline V lookup: CDR1 SGHAT, CDR2 FQNNGV.

This chain joins TRBV10-3 and TRBJ2-3, with no clear D. CDR1 is ENHRY and CDR2 is SYGVKD in the germline V gene. Trimming removed 6 bases from V and 6 bases from J, with 7 bases in between. The CDR3 runs to 11 residues. CDR3 in DNA: TGTGCCATCAGAAGCTCCGATACGCAGTATTTT. Translated, it gives CAIRSSDTQYF.

The chain employs TRBV6-5 and TRBJ2-1; 8 bases are shared with TRBD1. This CDR3 comprises 15 residues. V shed 2 bases, J shed 4 bases, and the junction held 4 bases outside the gene matches. Looked up from germline, CDR1 is MNHEY and CDR2 is SVGAGI. The CDR3 DNA follows: TGTGCCAGCAGTTACAATACAGGGGGGTACAATGAGCAGTTCTTC. Its protein product is CASSYNTGGYNEQFF.